The 9 T cell receptor beta chains reported below all come from one sample, sequenced in a study of PD-1 blockade in classical Hodgkin lymphoma. Time point of the sample: cycle 4 day 1 (C4D1), after less than seven weeks of nivolumab. All patients experienced relapse after autologous stem cell transplantation, and brentuximab vedotin exposure was variable. Purified CD4+ T cells were obtained from thawed PBMCs through magnetic negative selection. Data came from immunoSEQ multiplex PCR; TCRdb stores just in-frame clones and leaves some out. The profile shows under 8,500 clones, about 89% of them singletons. This material consisted of CD4+ T cells from blood, taken before the fourth cycle of nivolumab. The receptors here all came from a human donor with classical Hodgkin lymphoma.

The rearrangement uses TRBV6-4 and TRBJ1-1; D not resolved. This CDR3 has 13 amino acids. The V gene lost 3 bases and the J gene lost 1 base, with 6 bases spanning the gap. Germline values: CDR1 MRHNA, CDR2 SNTAGT. The CDR3 DNA is TGTGCCAGCAGTGAAGGTCGGAACACTGAAGCTTTCTTT. Translating it yields CASSEGRNTEAFF.

This clone has more than one count but fewer than ten. The chain joins TRBV15 to TRBJ2-7; D is ambiguous. Trimming shortened V by 2 bases and J by 1 base, and 9 bases separated the two germline ends. The CDR3 totals 14 residues. Germline lookup yields CDR1 LNHNV and CDR2 YYDKDF (reference sequence). CDR3 sequence: CATSRRKQSYEQYF. The CDR3 DNA reads TGTGCCACCAGCAGAAGAAAACAGTCCTACGAGCAGTACTTC.

J is TRBJ2-5 and V is TRBV18; TRBD2 is a possible D gene (5 bases). The CDR3 runs to 14 residues. V lost 1 base and J 4 bases, leaving 10 bases between the germline ends. The germline gives CDR1 KGHSH, CDR2 LQKENI. The DNA of the CDR3 is TGTGCCAGCTCACCACTCGGGGTAGGAGAGACCCAGTACTTC. Translated: CASSPLGVGETQYF.

This clone was counted a few times. The chain combines TRBV18 with TRBJ1-6; the D is unclear. Germline lookup yields CDR1 KGHSH and CDR2 LQKENI. This CDR3 is 15 amino acids long. V was shortened by 2 bases and J by 6 bases, with 11 bases between the two germline ends. CDR3 DNA sequence: TGTGCCAGCTCACCAAGGAGTGATGTTAATTCACCCCTCCACTTT. It yields the protein CASSPRSDVNSPLHF. Full variable domain (rest looked up from reference TRBV18 and TRBJ1-6): NAGVMQNPRHLVRRRGQEARLRCSPMKGHSHVYWYRQLPEEGLKFMVYLQKENIIDESGMPKERFSAEFPKEGPSILRIQQVVRGDSAAYFCASSPRSDVNSPLHFGNGTRLTVT.

The rearrangement uses TRBV2 and TRBJ2-7; 10 nucleotides match TRBD2. CDR3 length: 16 residues. V shed 4 bases, J shed 2 bases, and the junction held 8 bases outside the gene matches. Germline V gives CDR1 SNHLY, CDR2 FYNNEI. Written as DNA, the CDR3 is TGTGCCAGCAGTGGATTAATAGCGGGGGGAACCTACGAGCAGTACTTC. Its protein product is CASSGLIAGGTYEQYF.

The chain recombines TRBV2 with TRBJ2-5, with D possibly called TRBD1 or TRBD2 (6 bases each). CDR3 size: 14 residues. Germline lookup yields CDR1 SNHLY and CDR2 FYNNEI. V was shortened by 8 bases and J by 4 bases, with 17 bases between the two germline ends. CDR3 sequence reads: CASGGGKVGETQYF. The CDR3, as DNA: TGTGCCAGCGGGGGCGGGAAGGTTGGAGAGACCCAGTACTTC.

This clone was picked up one time. The V gene is TRBV11-2, the J gene TRBJ2-1; 13 bases align to TRBD2. The CDR3 is 17 residues long. With 6 bases clipped from V and 5 bases from J, the junction kept 10 bases outside the gene matches. CDR1 is SGHAT and CDR2 is FQNNGV in the germline V gene. The CDR3 sequence: CASRDLKTSGGNNEQFF. CDR3 nucleotide sequence: TGTGCCAGCAGGGACCTGAAGACTAGCGGGGGGAACAATGAGCAGTTCTTC.

The chain combines TRBV9 with TRBJ2-7; 7 bases match TRBD1. J was trimmed by 1 base and V by 3 bases; bases with no gene match: 7. CDR3 length equals 15 residues. Germline CDR1 SGDLS, CDR2 YYNGEE. Here the CDR3 reads CASSAQGDPSYEQYF. The CDR3 region has the DNA TGTGCCAGCAGCGCGCAGGGGGATCCTTCCTACGAGCAGTACTTC.

This clone appeared a single time. V is TRBV27 and J is TRBJ2-4; 7 nucleotides match TRBD2. With V trimmed by 2 bases and J by 13 bases, 8 bases remained unmatched. The CDR3 is made up of 13 amino acids. Germline CDR1 reads MNHEY; CDR2 reads SMNVEV (reference sequence). CDR3: CASSLIPSGKQYF. In DNA, the CDR3 is TGTGCCAGCAGTTTAATTCCTAGCGGAAAACAGTACTTC.